This T cell receptor (beta chain) was captured by sequencing in a study of response to subunit inactivated influenza vaccine. Germline CDR1 is SEHNR and CDR2 is FQNEAQ (reference sequence). V lost 4 bases to trimming and J lost 0 bases, with 8 bases between them. This CDR3 has 14 residues. In TCRdb, the RT-PCR reads were re-called with MiXCR into one record per CDR3 protein. Among roughly 700,000 distinct CDR3 sequences listed, approximately 15% were seen once. With respect to this clonotype: No antigen is known for it.

Regarding the study as a whole: New T cells are recruited in small numbers by each seasonal influenza vaccination, according to the authors' suggestion.

This chain links TRBV7-9 with TRBJ2-3; maybe TRBD1 (5 bases). The sequence was collected from a man between 50 and 59 years old who received an inactivated influenza vaccine. The sequencing here drew on PBMCs from blood, taken roughly 15 days before vaccination. The CDR3 nucleotides are TGTGCCAGCAGCTCGGACATAAGCACAGATACGCAGTATTTT. The encoded protein is CASSSDISTDTQYF.